This TCR beta chain originates from a study of cytomegalovirus exposure and HLA in healthy donors. Looking at the study overall: There were about 85 million unique TCRs (from HLA-typed donors) in an early data release. Overall study findings and caveats: Other equally common chains were less clonally expanded than HLA-associated TCR beta chains, a later analysis showed. As was reported, the HLA-A and HLA-B alleles of most subjects were accurately predicted from TCR beta sequences. The study dropped some indistinguishable V segments, TRBV6-2 and TRBV6-3 among them.

Both 60 Vbeta primers and 13 Jbeta primers went into the PCR. The data were produced by immunoSEQ multiplex PCR, yet TCRdb's version contains in-frame clones alone and is incomplete. The sample holds under 130,000 clones, around 79% seen once. About this clone: Antigen specificity is unknown.

Germline CDR1 and CDR2: SGHNT and YYREEE (reference sequence). J lost 5 bases, V lost 4 bases, and 11 bases had no gene match. CDR3 size: 15 residues. The sequenced sample was PBMCs. The receptor was isolated from a man between 45 and 60 years old in good health and CMV-seropositive. The rearrangement joins TRBV5-4 to TRBJ1-2, with 7 bases that match TRBD1. The DNA of the CDR3 is TGTGCCAGCAGCCCGACGGGCAGGGGGTCTTATGGCTACACCTTC. This encodes CASSPTGRGSYGYTF.